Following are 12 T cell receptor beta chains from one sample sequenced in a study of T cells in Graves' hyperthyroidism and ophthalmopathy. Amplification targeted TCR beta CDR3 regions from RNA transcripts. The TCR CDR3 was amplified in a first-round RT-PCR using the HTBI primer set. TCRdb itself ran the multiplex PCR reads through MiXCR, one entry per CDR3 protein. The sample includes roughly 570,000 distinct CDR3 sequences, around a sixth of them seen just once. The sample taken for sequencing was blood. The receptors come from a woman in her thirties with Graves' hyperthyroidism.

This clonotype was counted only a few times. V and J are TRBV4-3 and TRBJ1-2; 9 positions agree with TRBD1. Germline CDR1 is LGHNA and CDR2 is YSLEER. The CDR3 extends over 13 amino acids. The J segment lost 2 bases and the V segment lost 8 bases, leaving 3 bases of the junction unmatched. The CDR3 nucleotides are TGCGCCAGCCGGGGACAGGGCAACTATGGCTACACCTTC. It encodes CASRGQGNYGYTF.

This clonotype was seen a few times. The CDR3: CASSGNRTVDGYTF. The CDR3 DNA reads as TGTGCCAGCAGCGGGAATCGGACGGTTGATGGCTACACCTTC. The rearrangement uses TRBV6-2 or TRBV6-3 and TRBJ1-2; the D is unclear. This CDR3 is 14 amino acids long. Between the trimmed V and J ends, which lost 6 bases and 6 bases, there was a span of 17 bases. Per the germline V gene, CDR1 is MNHEY and CDR2 is SVGEGT.

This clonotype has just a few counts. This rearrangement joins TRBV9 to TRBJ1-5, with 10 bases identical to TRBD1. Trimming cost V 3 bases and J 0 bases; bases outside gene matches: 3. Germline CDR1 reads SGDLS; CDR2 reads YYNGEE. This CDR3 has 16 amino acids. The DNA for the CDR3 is TGTGCCAGCAGCGCCGGGACAGGGGTTAGCAATCAGCCCCAGCATTTT. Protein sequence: CASSAGTGVSNQPQHF.

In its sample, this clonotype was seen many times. CDR3 sequence (DNA): TGTGCCAGCAGCTTAGCTCGGGGGCGCACCGGGGAGCTGTTTTTT. It yields the protein CASSLARGRTGELFF. The chain joins TRBV7-6 to TRBJ2-2; D possibly uses TRBD1 or TRBD2 (6 bases each). The CDR3 is 15 amino acids. The V gene lost 0 bases and the J gene lost 4 bases, with 9 bases spanning the gap. CDR1 and CDR2 from the germline V gene are SGHVS and FNYEAQ.

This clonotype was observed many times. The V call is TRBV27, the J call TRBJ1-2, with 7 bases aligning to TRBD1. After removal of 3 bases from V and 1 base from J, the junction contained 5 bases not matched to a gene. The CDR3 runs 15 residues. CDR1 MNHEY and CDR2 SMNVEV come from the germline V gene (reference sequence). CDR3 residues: CASSLVQGVNYGYTF. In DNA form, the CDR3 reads TGTGCCAGCAGTTTGGTCCAGGGGGTTAACTATGGCTACACCTTC.

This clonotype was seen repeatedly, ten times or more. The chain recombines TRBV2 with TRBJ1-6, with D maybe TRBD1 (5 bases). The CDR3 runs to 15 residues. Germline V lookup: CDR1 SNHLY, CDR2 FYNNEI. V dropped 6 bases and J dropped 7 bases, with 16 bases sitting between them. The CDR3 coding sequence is TGTGCCAGCAGCCCTCCCCGGGGGAAGAATTCACCCCTCCACTTT. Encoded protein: CASSPPRGKNSPLHF.

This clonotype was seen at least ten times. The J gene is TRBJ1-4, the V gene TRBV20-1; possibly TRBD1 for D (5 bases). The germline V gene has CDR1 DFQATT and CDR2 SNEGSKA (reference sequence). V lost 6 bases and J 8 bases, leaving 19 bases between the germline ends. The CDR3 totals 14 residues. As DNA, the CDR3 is TGCAGTGCAAGGGCGGGGGTTGCAGCAGAAAAACTGTTTTTT. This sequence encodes CSARAGVAAEKLFF.

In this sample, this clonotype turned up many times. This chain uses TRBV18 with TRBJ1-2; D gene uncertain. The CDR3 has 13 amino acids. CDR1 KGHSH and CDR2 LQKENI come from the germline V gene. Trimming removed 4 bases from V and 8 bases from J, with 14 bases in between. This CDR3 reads CASSQALVGGYTF. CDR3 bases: TGTGCCAGCTCACAAGCTCTGGTGGGGGGCTACACCTTC.

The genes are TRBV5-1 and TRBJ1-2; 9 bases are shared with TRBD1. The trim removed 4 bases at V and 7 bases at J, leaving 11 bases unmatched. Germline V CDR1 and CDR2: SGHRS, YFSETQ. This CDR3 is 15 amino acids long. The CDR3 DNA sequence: TGCGCCAGCAGCCCCGGGACAGGGTGGATTCGTGGCTACACCTTC. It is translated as CASSPGTGWIRGYTF.

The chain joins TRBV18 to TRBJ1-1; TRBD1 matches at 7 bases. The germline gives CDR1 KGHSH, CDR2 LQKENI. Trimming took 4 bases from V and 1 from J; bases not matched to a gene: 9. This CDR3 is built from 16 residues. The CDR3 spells CASSRGGGAGNTEAFF. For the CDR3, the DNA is TGTGCCAGCTCACGAGGGGGCGGTGCGGGGAACACTGAAGCTTTCTTT.

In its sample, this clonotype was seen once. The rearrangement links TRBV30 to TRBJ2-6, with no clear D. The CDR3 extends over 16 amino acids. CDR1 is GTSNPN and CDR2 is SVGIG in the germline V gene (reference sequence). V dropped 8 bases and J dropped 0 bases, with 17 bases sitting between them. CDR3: CARLGSGSSGANVLTF. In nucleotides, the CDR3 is TGTGCCCGCTTGGGGTCAGGAAGCTCTGGGGCCAACGTCCTGACTTTC.

This chain's CDR3 is CASSPRRASLVDTQYF. Here the CDR3 DNA reads TGTGCCAGCAGTCCCCGCCGGGCTAGCCTCGTAGATACGCAGTATTTT. The V call is TRBV28, the J call TRBJ2-3; TRBD2 is a possible D gene (5 bases). The CDR3 runs to 16 residues. V lost 5 bases and J lost 5, with 20 bases in between. The germline V gene encodes CDR1 MDHEN and CDR2 SYDVKM.